This entry lists 25 T cell receptor beta chains sequenced from one sample in a study of blood T cell repertoires in COVID-19 (dated by TCRdb to 2019 to 2021). The receptor library was made with the immunoSEQ multiplex PCR assay. TCRdb mirrors the immuneACCESS table, restricted to in-frame sequences. Some clones are absent from its copies; in checked studies, under half trace to an unresolved V gene, and the reason for the others is unknown. For this sample the table gives around 30,000 clones, of which around four fifths were detected only once. Together, the top ten hold more than 7.5% of the sample. The sample taken for sequencing was peripheral blood. These receptors were taken from a woman aged 70 to 79 with active or convalescent COVID-19.

This rearrangement joins TRBV5-1 to TRBJ2-5, with 8 positions matching TRBD2. Germline V gene sequence: CDR1 SGHRS, CDR2 YFSETQ. V gave up 0 bases and J gave up 4 bases; unmatched junction bases: 5. The CDR3 sequence is 15 residues long. The CDR3 region is CASSLESGSSETQYF. As DNA, the CDR3 is TGCGCCAGCAGCTTGGAGAGCGGGAGCTCAGAGACCCAGTACTTC.

This clone was found a few times. DNA of the CDR3: TGTGCCAGCAGCTTGGGGACGGCGGGGGAAGGCTACACCTTC. Translation gives CASSLGTAGEGYTF. The chain recombines TRBV5-4 with TRBJ1-2, with D possibly TRBD1 on 5 matching bases. Per the germline V gene, CDR1 is SGHNT and CDR2 is YYREEE (reference sequence). The CDR3 is made up of 14 amino acids. Trimming cost V 0 bases and J 8 bases, with 14 bases left between them.

V is TRBV2 and J is TRBJ2-5; no clear D. Trimming removed 6 bases at V and 5 bases at J, with 13 bases between. In germline, CDR1 is SNHLY, CDR2 FYNNEI. The length of the CDR3 is 13 residues. The CDR3 is CASSPSPAETQYF. The CDR3 nucleotides read TGTGCCAGCAGCCCCAGTCCAGCGGAGACCCAGTACTTC. The whole variable domain, filled in from reference TRBV2 and TRBJ2-5, reads EPEVTQTPSHQVTQMGQEVILRCVPISNHLYFYWYRQILGQKVEFLVSFYNNEISEKSEIFDDQFSVERPDGSNFTLKIRSTKLEDSAMYFCASSPSPAETQYFGPGTRLLVL.

The chain combines TRBV7-2 with TRBJ2-3, with TRBD1 matching 8 bases. The junction had 5 bases not matched to a gene; V was cut back by 0 bases and J by 3 bases. The CDR3 covers 16 residues. Germline CDR1 SGHTA, CDR2 FQGNSA. The CDR3 spells CASSLAHGTGTDTQYF. DNA of the CDR3: TGTGCCAGCAGCTTAGCGCACGGGACAGGAACAGATACGCAGTATTTT.

The chain has TRBV7-9 and TRBJ2-2, with 7 bases lining up with TRBD2. The CDR3 length is 19 residues. The trim removed 5 bases at V and 2 bases at J, leaving 17 bases unmatched. Germline loops: CDR1 SEHNR, CDR2 FQNEAQ (reference sequence). The CDR3 region is CASSRLTFQRGPNTGELFF. DNA of the CDR3: TGTGCCAGCAGCCGATTAACTTTCCAGCGGGGACCCAACACCGGGGAGCTGTTTTTT.

This clone was seen only a few times. V gene TRBV18 combines with J gene TRBJ1-3; 7 nucleotides align to TRBD1. The CDR3 contains 16 residues. Trimming removed 6 bases from V and 4 bases from J; junction bases left unmatched: 12. The germline V gene encodes CDR1 KGHSH and CDR2 LQKENI. CDR3 sequence: CASSASTTGRGNTIYF. The CDR3 DNA is TGTGCCAGCTCCGCATCTACGACAGGGAGAGGAAACACCATATATTTT. The full variable domain, rest sourced from reference TRBV18 and TRBJ1-3, is NAGVMQNPRHLVRRRGQEARLRCSPMKGHSHVYWYRQLPEEGLKFMVYLQKENIIDESGMPKERFSAEFPKEGPSILRIQQVVRGDSAAYFCASSASTTGRGNTIYFGEGSWLTVV.

This rearrangement joins TRBV18 to TRBJ1-2; D perhaps matches TRBD1 (5 bases). Germline V lookup: CDR1 KGHSH, CDR2 LQKENI. The V gene lost 1 base and the J gene lost 6 bases, with 15 bases spanning the gap. The CDR3 runs 15 residues. CDR3 nucleotide sequence: TGTGCCAGCTCACCACTACGGGCCATAGGGGATGGCTACACCTTC. This gives the protein CASSPLRAIGDGYTF.

The chain recombines TRBV30 with TRBJ1-5; 8 bases map to TRBD1. Germline loops: CDR1 GTSNPN, CDR2 SVGIG (reference sequence). This CDR3 contains 13 residues. The V gene end was trimmed by 2 bases and the J gene end by 5 bases; junction bases not matched to a gene: 2. The CDR3 DNA follows: TGTGCCTGGAGTACACAGGGGGATCAGCCCCAGCATTTT. It codes for CAWSTQGDQPQHF.

The chain recombines TRBV10-3 with TRBJ2-2; 9 bases agree with TRBD1. From germline, CDR1 is ENHRY and CDR2 SYGVKD. This CDR3 has 14 amino acids. V dropped 6 bases and J dropped 4; count of bases not matched to a gene: 3. CDR3 sequence reads: CAISGQGTTGELFF. CDR3 coding DNA: TGTGCCATCAGCGGACAGGGGACCACCGGGGAGCTGTTTTTT.

The V call is TRBV5-1, the J call TRBJ2-3; 8 nucleotides match TRBD2. CDR3 length: 16 residues. V lost 4 bases, J lost 6 bases, and 13 bases stayed unmatched. Germline values: CDR1 SGHRS, CDR2 YFSETQ. Here the CDR3 DNA reads TGCGCCAGCAGCCCTCTTGCGGGACTAGTAGCGGATACGCAGTATTTT. It encodes CASSPLAGLVADTQYF.

This sequence joins TRBV6-5 and TRBJ1-4, with D possibly being TRBD1 (5 bases). Germline values: CDR1 MNHEY, CDR2 SVGAGI. The germline V and J ends were trimmed by 5 bases and 6 bases, with 13 bases remaining between them. This CDR3 region has 14 residues. In DNA form, the CDR3 reads TGTGCCAGCAGTAGTGGGGGGTACGATGAAAAACTGTTTTTT. Translated, it gives CASSSGGYDEKLFF.

This clone has only a few counts. The chain employs TRBV9 and TRBJ1-5, with D unclear. CDR1 SGDLS and CDR2 YYNGEE come from the germline V gene. With 0 bases removed from V and 0 bases from J, the gap between germline ends came to 7 bases. This CDR3 is 15 amino acids long. CDR3 nucleotides: TGTGCCAGCAGCGTAGACGGTTATAGCAATCAGCCCCAGCATTTT. The encoded protein is CASSVDGYSNQPQHF. The full variable domain, in which reference TRBV9 and TRBJ1-5 provide the parts outside the CDR3, is DSGVTQTPKHLITATGQRVTLRCSPRSGDLSVYWYQQSLDQGLQFLIQYYNGEERAKGNILERFSAQQFPDLHSELNLSSLELGDSALYFCASSVDGYSNQPQHFGDGTRLSIL.

This chain links TRBV6-1 with TRBJ1-5, with 9 bases matching TRBD1. The CDR3 contains 19 residues. Germline CDR1 MNHNS, CDR2 SASEGT. V was pared by 4 bases and J by 1 base, with 14 bases of the junction left unmatched. CDR3 DNA sequence: TGTGCCAGCAGTGGGTATCGGGACAGGGAAAAACGCAGCAATCAGCCCCAGCATTTT. It codes for CASSGYRDREKRSNQPQHF.

V is TRBV2 and J is TRBJ1-1; a weak D match, TRBD1 (6 bases). Between the trimmed V and J ends, which lost 5 bases and 4 bases, there was a span of 8 bases. Germline V gene lookup returns CDR1 SNHLY and CDR2 FYNNEI. This CDR3 contains 12 residues. CDR3 DNA sequence: TGTGCCAGCAGTACAGGGACCACTGAAGCTTTCTTT. Translation gives CASSTGTTEAFF.

This chain links TRBV11-3 with TRBJ2-1, with TRBD2 matching over 8 bases. This CDR3 is built from 17 residues. Germline lookup yields CDR1 SGHNT and CDR2 YENEEA. V shed 4 bases and J 4 bases; nucleotides not matched to a gene: 12. CDR3 DNA: TGTGCCAGCAGCTCGTCGGCGGGAGGCCCTATTTACAATGAGCAGTTCTTC. Translating gives CASSSSAGGPIYNEQFF. Full variable domain (missing parts from reference TRBV11-3 and TRBJ2-1): EAGVVQSPRYKIIEKKQPVAFWCNPISGHNTLYWYLQNLGQGPELLIRYENEEAVDDSQLPKDRFSAERLKGVDSTLKIQPAELGDSAVYLCASSSSAGGPIYNEQFFGPGTRLTVL.

In its sample, this clone was seen a few times. The chain carries TRBV6-2 or TRBV6-3 and TRBJ1-4; D gene ambiguous. The CDR3 runs to 14 residues. Looked up from germline, CDR1 is MNHEY and CDR2 is SVGEGT. Trimming took 6 bases from V and 7 from J, leaving 15 bases between them. CDR3 coding DNA: TGTGCCAGCAGCCGCCCCGTTGTCGGTGAAAAACTGTTTTTT. Amino acids: CASSRPVVGEKLFF.

V gene TRBV27 combines with J gene TRBJ1-2, with 7 bases identical to TRBD1. Germline CDR1 and CDR2: MNHEY and SMNVEV (reference sequence). There are 13 residues in the CDR3. V gave up 6 bases and J gave up 0 bases; unmatched junction bases: 1. The CDR3 DNA reads TGTGCCAGCAGAGGGACAGCTAACTATGGCTACACCTTC. Translating gives CASRGTANYGYTF.

This clone has more than one count but fewer than ten. The CDR3 bases are TGTGCCTGGTACCAGGGGGGGAACACTGAAGCTTTCTTT. Amino acid sequence: CAWYQGGNTEAFF. The chain recombines TRBV30 with TRBJ1-1, with 7 positions matching TRBD1. V was pared by 5 bases and J by 1 base, with 4 bases of the junction left unmatched. CDR1 is GTSNPN, CDR2 SVGIG, per germline (reference sequence). The CDR3 totals 13 residues.

CDR3 DNA: TGCGCCAGCAGCCAAGAAGGACCTGGGGCGCATAATGAAAAACTGTTTTTT. It yields the protein CASSQEGPGAHNEKLFF. The V gene is TRBV4-3, the J gene TRBJ1-4; D possibly corresponds to TRBD1 (5 bases). V lost 0 bases and J 4 bases, leaving 15 bases between the germline ends. This CDR3 spans 17 amino acids. Germline lookup yields CDR1 LGHNA and CDR2 YSLEER.

The chain joins TRBV29-1 to TRBJ2-1, with D uncertain. Per germline, CDR1 SQVTM and CDR2 ANQGSEA. V was cut by 6 bases and J by 9 bases, with 18 bases left in between. The CDR3 sequence is 13 residues long. The CDR3 nucleotides are TGCAGCGTGGCGTTGGCGCAGGATGGTGAGCAGTTCTTC. It translates to CSVALAQDGEQFF.

The CDR3 DNA sequence: TGTGCCAGCAGCCAAGGCGGGAAAGCCTACGAGCAGTACTTC. It encodes CASSQGGKAYEQYF. The rearrangement links TRBV11-2 to TRBJ2-7, with D tentatively TRBD2 (6 bases). Germline CDR1 is SGHAT and CDR2 is FQNNGV. The CDR3 has 14 amino acids. With 5 bases removed from V and 2 bases from J, the gap between germline ends came to 13 bases.

Only a few counts were recorded for this clone. The CDR3 DNA is TGTGCCATCAGTGAGTCCGGGCGGGGTACCGCCTACGAGCAGTACTTC. Amino acid sequence: CAISESGRGTAYEQYF. This chain joins TRBV10-3 and TRBJ2-7; weak D call: TRBD2 (6 bases). This CDR3 is built from 16 residues. The V end lost 0 bases, the J end lost 2 bases, and 14 bases lay between the germline ends. CDR1 is ENHRY, CDR2 SYGVKD, per germline.

The chain combines TRBV29-1 with TRBJ2-7; perhaps TRBD2 as D (5 bases). Germline CDR1 reads SQVTM; CDR2 reads ANQGSEA. The V gene lost 7 bases and the J gene lost 4 bases, with 11 bases spanning the gap. The CDR3 is made up of 11 amino acids. CDR3 region: CSAGNWYEQYF. The CDR3 region has the DNA TGCAGCGCGGGGAACTGGTACGAGCAGTACTTC.

This rearrangement joins TRBV1 to TRBJ1-5; no DNA check was done on the table's D call, TRBD1. TRBV1 is termed a pseudogene. The CDR3 runs to 15 residues. CDR3 bases: TGCACCAGCAGCCAAGGGGGACAGGGCAATCAGCCCCAGCATTTT. Translating gives CTSSQGGQGNQPQHF.

This clone showed up just a few times. The chain is built from TRBV4-3 and TRBJ2-7, with 8 nucleotides matching TRBD1. With V trimmed by 5 bases and J by 3 bases, 6 bases remained unmatched. In germline, CDR1 is LGHNA, CDR2 YSLEER. The CDR3 is 14 amino acids. The CDR3 DNA sequence: TGCGCCAGCAGCTCCGGGACAGGTGGCTACGAGCAGTACTTC. Protein: CASSSGTGGYEQYF.